Following are 26 T cell receptor beta chains from one sample sequenced in a study of blood T cell repertoires in COVID-19. Some clones are missing from TCRdb's copy, which holds only in-frame ones; the method was immunoSEQ multiplex PCR. The sample has approximately 200,000 clones, about nine tenths seen once; the top ten hold less than 1.5%. What was sequenced was PBMCs or T cells enriched from blood (not recorded which). These receptors were taken from a man aged 30-40 years who had recovered from COVID-19.

This sequence joins TRBV7-2 and TRBJ1-1; no reliable D call. Germline CDR1 reads SGHTA; CDR2 reads FQGNSA. Trimming removed 0 bases from V and 5 bases from J, with 10 bases in between. The CDR3 runs to 14 residues. CDR3 nucleotide sequence: TGTGCCAGCAGCTTAGCCTCCAGAGGGACTGAAGCTTTCTTT. Translation gives CASSLASRGTEAFF.

The chain carries TRBV7-9 and TRBJ2-1; TRBD1 matches 7 bases. The CDR3 runs 11 residues. With V trimmed by 5 bases and J by 12 bases, 4 bases remained unmatched. The germline CDR1 and CDR2 sequences are SEHNR and FQNEAQ (reference sequence). The CDR3 DNA follows: TGTGCCAGCAGCCTGACAGGGCGGCAGTTCTTC. Translated: CASSLTGRQFF.

The chain uses TRBV6-5 and TRBJ1-3; a weak D match, TRBD1 (5 bases). Germline V gives CDR1 MNHEY, CDR2 SVGAGI. V was pared by 8 bases and J by 4 bases, with 15 bases between. The CDR3 sequence is 14 residues long. The CDR3 sequence is CASGQQDAGNTIYF. The CDR3 DNA follows: TGTGCCAGCGGACAACAGGACGCGGGAAACACCATATATTTT.

The chain couples TRBV14 to TRBJ2-3; D not certain. V lost 1 base to trimming and J lost 1 base, with 9 bases between them. The CDR3 is made up of 15 amino acids. Per the germline V gene, CDR1 is SGHDN and CDR2 is FVKESK. Here the CDR3 DNA reads TGTGCCAGCAGCCAAGGCGGAGCAGGCACAGATACGCAGTATTTT. Its translation: CASSQGGAGTDTQYF.

The chain employs TRBV28 and TRBJ2-1; 10 nucleotides agree with TRBD2. Germline V gene data show CDR1 as MDHEN and CDR2 as SYDVKM. There are 16 residues in the CDR3. Unmatched junction bases numbered 7, after V lost 3 bases and J lost 5 bases. CDR3 region: CASSLSGTSVHNEQFF. The CDR3 nucleotides are TGTGCCAGCAGTTTGTCCGGGACTAGCGTTCACAATGAGCAGTTCTTC. The entire variable domain, with the rest obtained from reference TRBV28 and TRBJ2-1, is as follows: DVKVTQSSRYLVKRTGEKVFLECVQDMDHENMFWYRQDPGLGLRLIYFSYDVKMKEKGDIPEGYSVSREKKERFSLILESASTNQTSMYLCASSLSGTSVHNEQFFGPGTRLTVL.

The J gene is TRBJ1-5, the V gene TRBV15; 11 bases map to TRBD1. Trimming at V came to 0 bases and at J to 5 bases, leaving 9 bases not matched to a gene. The CDR3 totals 18 residues. The germline CDR1 and CDR2 sequences are LNHNV and YYDKDF (reference sequence). The CDR3 loop is CATSRERRTGGIDQPQHF. As DNA, the CDR3 is TGTGCCACCAGCAGAGAACGGAGGACAGGGGGCATTGATCAGCCCCAGCATTTT.

The chain combines TRBV9 with TRBJ2-7; 8 bases fit TRBD2. This CDR3 is 16 amino acids long. Trimming cost V 0 bases and J 3 bases; bases outside gene matches: 8. The germline gives CDR1 SGDLS, CDR2 YYNGEE. The CDR3 reads CASSVAAASGYYEQYF. The DNA for the CDR3 is TGTGCCAGCAGCGTAGCTGCGGCTAGCGGGTACTACGAGCAGTACTTC.

The chain has TRBV11-2 and TRBJ2-7; weak D call: TRBD2 (7 bases). The V gene lost 4 bases and the J gene lost 6 bases, with 19 bases spanning the gap. CDR1 is SGHAT, CDR2 FQNNGV, per germline. The CDR3 spans 15 residues. CDR3 DNA: TGTGCCAGCAGCTCCGGGGGGTCAGGGGCAAGCGAGCAGTACTTC. Translated, it gives CASSSGGSGASEQYF.

The sample holds one count of this clone. V and J are TRBV5-4 and TRBJ2-1, with 8 bases fitting TRBD1. Germline CDR1 SGHNT, CDR2 YYREEE (reference sequence). Trimming removed 0 bases from V and 6 bases from J; junction bases left unmatched: 5. The CDR3 spans 15 residues. The CDR3 spells CASSLGQGAVNEQFF. The CDR3 DNA reads as TGTGCCAGCAGCTTGGGGCAGGGGGCAGTCAATGAGCAGTTCTTC.

The V call is TRBV27, the J call TRBJ1-4, with a tentative D call TRBD1 (6 bases). The CDR3 consists of 14 residues. The germline V gene encodes CDR1 MNHEY and CDR2 SMNVEV (reference sequence). V gave up 7 bases and J gave up 8 bases, with 17 bases separating them. CDR3 residues: CASKSSGVEEKLFF. The DNA of the CDR3 is TGTGCCAGCAAGTCTTCAGGGGTTGAGGAAAAACTGTTTTTT.

This chain uses TRBV5-1 with TRBJ2-1; 9 positions match TRBD1. The CDR3 is 14 amino acids. The V and J ends lost 4 bases and 9 bases, in that order; junction bases with no gene match: 8. Germline assignment: CDR1 SGHRS and CDR2 YFSETQ. CDR3 nucleotide sequence: TGCGCCAGCAGCCCCGGACAGGGGTATGGTGAGCAGTTCTTC. Amino acids: CASSPGQGYGEQFF.

The V and J genes are TRBV11-2 and TRBJ2-5; TRBD1 matches 8 bases. In germline, CDR1 is SGHAT, CDR2 FQNNGV. J gave up 1 base and V 3 bases, and 1 base lay outside the gene matches. The CDR3 extends over 14 amino acids. The CDR3 nucleotides read TGTGCCAGCAGCTTCACAGGGGGCCAAGAGACCCAGTACTTC. Protein sequence: CASSFTGGQETQYF.

This rearrangement joins TRBV7-2 to TRBJ1-4; weak D call: TRBD1 (5 bases). V was cut by 1 base and J by 6 bases, with 12 bases left in between. CDR3 length: 15 amino acids. The germline V gene encodes CDR1 SGHTA and CDR2 FQGNSA. CDR3 residues: CASSLVPGGHEKLFF. The CDR3 bases are TGTGCCAGCAGCTTAGTGCCGGGGGGTCATGAAAAACTGTTTTTT. Full variable domain (rest looked up from reference TRBV7-2 and TRBJ1-4): GAGVSQSPSNKVTEKGKDVELRCDPISGHTALYWYRQSLGQGLEFLIYFQGNSAPDKSGLPSDRFSAERTGGSVSTLTIQRTQQEDSAVYLCASSLVPGGHEKLFFGSGTQLSVL.

This sequence joins TRBV12-3 or TRBV12-4 and TRBJ2-7; 7 nucleotides line up with TRBD1. This CDR3 region has 13 residues. V dropped 6 bases and J dropped 6; count of bases not matched to a gene: 8. The CDR3 here is CASRRGQVGEQYF. CDR3 in DNA: TGTGCCAGCAGACGAGGACAGGTAGGCGAGCAGTACTTC.

The V call is TRBV4-2, the J call TRBJ2-1; 8 bases are shared with TRBD1. The CDR3 sequence is 16 residues long. The V and J ends lost 1 base and 2 bases, in that order; junction bases with no gene match: 4. Germline V gene lookup returns CDR1 LGHNA and CDR2 YNFKEQ. The CDR3 region has the DNA TGTGCCAGCAGCCAAGTACCGGGACAGGCCTACAATGAGCAGTTCTTC. Translation gives CASSQVPGQAYNEQFF.

The V gene is TRBV5-1, the J gene TRBJ2-2, with D possibly matching TRBD1 (6 bases). The V gene lost 5 bases and the J gene lost 2 bases, with 10 bases spanning the gap. The germline V gene encodes CDR1 SGHRS and CDR2 YFSETQ. The CDR3 contains 14 residues. The CDR3 nucleotides read TGCGCCAGCAGACAGGGAATTAACACCGGGGAGCTGTTTTTT. The encoded protein is CASRQGINTGELFF.

This clone has only one observation. The genes are TRBV29-1 and TRBJ1-4; D remains ambiguous. CDR3 length: 13 amino acids. V was clipped by 4 bases and J by 4 bases, with 10 bases between them. Germline-derived CDR1 and CDR2 are SQVTM and ANQGSEA. CDR3 in DNA: TGCAGCGTTGCCCCGAATAGTAATGAAAAACTGTTTTTT. It translates to CSVAPNSNEKLFF.

The V gene is TRBV3-1 (or the pseudogene TRBV3-2), the J gene TRBJ2-7, with a weak D call TRBD2 (5 bases). Germline values: CDR1 LGHDT, CDR2 YNNKEL (reference sequence). The length of the CDR3 is 13 residues. V lost 4 bases and J lost 3, with 10 bases in between. DNA for the CDR3: TGTGCCAGCAGCCTCCGGGATAACTACGAGCAGTACTTC. Amino acids: CASSLRDNYEQYF.

The rearrangement uses TRBV30 and TRBJ2-2; a weak D match, TRBD1 (6 bases). This CDR3 region has 14 residues. Between the trimmed V and J ends, which lost 4 bases and 4 bases, there was a span of 13 bases. Germline-derived CDR1 and CDR2 are GTSNPN and SVGIG (reference sequence). The chain's CDR3 is CAWTRQVSTGELFF. CDR3 in DNA: TGTGCCTGGACTCGACAGGTTAGCACCGGGGAGCTGTTTTTT.

The chain joins TRBV19 to TRBJ2-7; 8 nucleotides agree with TRBD1. Germline V gene lookup returns CDR1 LNHDA and CDR2 SQIVND (reference sequence). V trimming: 9 bases; J trimming: 4 bases; junction bases outside the gene matches: 5. The CDR3 is made up of 12 amino acids. The CDR3: CARQGDSYEQYF. The CDR3 DNA follows: TGTGCCAGACAGGGGGACTCGTACGAGCAGTACTTC. Looking up the rest from reference TRBV19 and TRBJ2-7 gives the full variable domain: DGGITQSPKYLFRKEGQNVTLSCEQNLNHDAMYWYRQDPGQGLRLIYYSQIVNDFQKGDIAEGYSVSREKKESFPLTVTSAQKNPTAFYLCARQGDSYEQYFGPGTRLTVT.

The chain uses TRBV5-4 and TRBJ2-5, with 8 bases identical to TRBD2. The J segment lost 2 bases and the V segment lost 4 bases, leaving 7 bases of the junction unmatched. The CDR3 sequence is 15 residues long. Germline assignment: CDR1 SGHNT and CDR2 YYREEE (reference sequence). CDR3 coding DNA: TGTGCCAGCAGCCATCCGGGGGGGCTTCAAGAGACCCAGTACTTC. Amino acids: CASSHPGGLQETQYF. Full variable domain (rest looked up from reference TRBV5-4 and TRBJ2-5): ETGVTQSPTHLIKTRGQQVTLRCSSQSGHNTVSWYQQALGQGPQFIFQYYREEENGRGNFPPRFSGLQFPNYSSELNVNALELDDSALYLCASSHPGGLQETQYFGPGTRLLVL.

J is TRBJ1-2 and V is TRBV23-1, with 7 nucleotides matching TRBD1. TRBV23-1 is reported as an ORF; its role is uncertain. CDR3 size: 14 residues. The ends lost 0 bases at V and 8 bases at J; junction bases unmatched: 6. The CDR3 nucleotides are TGCGCCAGCAGTCAATCGACAGGGACGAGCGGCTACACCTTC. Protein product: CASSQSTGTSGYTF.

The chain recombines TRBV29-1 with TRBJ2-1; 12 bases align to TRBD1. The junction had 10 bases not matched to a gene; V was cut back by 5 bases and J by 5 bases. This CDR3 comprises 16 residues. The germline V gene encodes CDR1 SQVTM and CDR2 ANQGSEA. Here the CDR3 reads CSVTAKGTGGHNEQFF. The CDR3 region has the DNA TGCAGCGTTACCGCAAAAGGGACAGGGGGCCACAATGAGCAGTTCTTC.

This clone was seen only once. The V and J genes are TRBV19 and TRBJ2-5, with D maybe TRBD1 (7 bases). Germline V gives CDR1 LNHDA, CDR2 SQIVND (reference sequence). Between the trimmed V and J ends, which lost 3 bases and 2 bases, there was a span of 13 bases. The CDR3 totals 15 residues. CDR3 coding DNA: TGTGCCAGTAGTATTAGCGGCAGGGGGCAAGAGACCCAGTACTTC. The encoded protein is CASSISGRGQETQYF.

The rearrangement links TRBV15 to TRBJ2-7, with 15 bases identical to TRBD2. The length of the CDR3 is 18 residues. V gave up 1 base and J gave up 9 bases; unmatched junction bases: 13. Germline V gene data show CDR1 as LNHNV and CDR2 as YYDKDF (reference sequence). The CDR3 coding sequence is TGTGCCACCAGCAGAGTCTCCGGGACTAGCGGGAGGACGCTCGGGCAGTACTTC. As protein: CATSRVSGTSGRTLGQYF.

The V gene is TRBV9, the J gene TRBJ1-5, with 7 positions matching TRBD1. The CDR3 loop spans 14 amino acids. The germline gives CDR1 SGDLS, CDR2 YYNGEE. V shed 4 bases, J shed 6 bases, and the junction held 7 bases outside the gene matches. Here the CDR3 reads CASSPHRGLQPQHF. Here the CDR3 DNA reads TGTGCCAGCAGCCCCCACAGGGGCCTTCAGCCCCAGCATTTT.